The entry below gives a single T cell receptor beta chain sequence along with its context. Trimming shortened V by 2 bases and J by 4 bases, and 8 bases separated the two germline ends. The CDR3 totals 14 residues. Germline V gene data show CDR1 as MNHEY and CDR2 as SMNVEV (reference sequence). People in the study who had HIV all got their treatment in the United States. The source of the sample is a study of long-term antiretroviral therapy in people with HIV. Assay version v3.0 of immunoSEQ was used, and it was run at survey level. Some clones are missing from TCRdb's copy, which holds only in-frame ones; the method was immunoSEQ multiplex PCR. The repertoire holds approximately 31,000 clones, with approximately 84% as singletons.

This rearrangement joins TRBV27 to TRBJ2-2, with D uncertain. Sequences were derived from unsorted PBMCs, sampled 3.1 years after starting antiretroviral therapy. The clonotype comes from a woman between 45 and 60 years old with HIV. CDR3 protein: CASSLVVGTGELFF. The CDR3 DNA reads as TGTGCCAGCAGTTTAGTGGTGGGCACCGGGGAGCTGTTTTTT.